These 5 T cell receptor beta chains were all obtained from the same sample, sequenced in a study of T-cell reconstitution after alpha-beta-depleted transplantation in children. As it was prepared, the TCRbeta library received unique molecular identifiers. TCRdb independently ran MiXCR on the PCR reads; one entry per CDR3 protein. The sample records about 98,000 distinct CDR3 sequences, approximately 5.4% being singletons. Source: PBMCs, mostly from graft donor cells, taken 60 days after TCRalphabeta/CD19-depleted stem cell transplant. These receptors were collected from a female patient aged 2-9 years who had a stem cell transplant for Fanconi anemia, so the T cells may come from the graft donor.

The chain uses TRBV12-3 or TRBV12-4 and TRBJ2-7; 9 positions match TRBD1. J gave up 2 bases and V 4 bases, and 6 bases lay outside the gene matches. This CDR3 spans 15 amino acids. For the CDR3, the DNA is TGTGCCAGCAGTTATGAGGGGACAGGGCCCTACGAGCAGTACTTC. It yields the protein CASSYEGTGPYEQYF.

This chain uses TRBV5-1 with TRBJ2-1, with 14 positions matching TRBD2. This CDR3 contains 15 residues. The V and J ends lost 3 bases and 8 bases, in that order; junction bases with no gene match: 4. Germline V lookup: CDR1 SGHRS, CDR2 YFSETQ. The CDR3 loop reads CASSSGLAGGDEQFF. The CDR3, as DNA: TGCGCCAGCAGCTCCGGACTAGCGGGAGGTGATGAGCAGTTCTTC.

This clonotype was seen repeatedly, ten times or more. The V call is TRBV15, the J call TRBJ2-6, with no clear D. CDR3 length equals 17 residues. V lost 1 base to trimming and J lost 2 bases, with 12 bases between them. Looked up from germline, CDR1 is LNHNV and CDR2 is YYDKDF (reference sequence). This CDR3 reads CATSRAPLQAGANVLTF. CDR3 nucleotides: TGTGCCACCAGCAGAGCCCCCCTTCAGGCTGGGGCCAACGTCCTGACTTTC. Full variable domain (missing parts from reference TRBV15 and TRBJ2-6): DAMVIQNPRYQVTQFGKPVTLSCSQTLNHNVMYWYQQKSSQAPKLLFHYYDKDFNNEADTPDNFQSRRPNTSFCFLDIRSPGLGDTAMYLCATSRAPLQAGANVLTFGAGSRLTVL.

This clonotype was counted ten times or more. The gene calls are TRBV12-3 or TRBV12-4 and TRBJ2-2; 10 bases are a match to TRBD2. The CDR3 is made up of 17 amino acids. V was clipped by 4 bases and J by 4 bases; unmatched bases: 9. Written as DNA, the CDR3 is TGTGCCAGCAGTTCCCGAGCGGGAGGGCCCCGCACCGGGGAGCTGTTTTTT. It is translated as CASSSRAGGPRTGELFF.

This clonotype was picked up many times. V is TRBV7-3 and J is TRBJ2-4; D unresolved. The CDR3 is made up of 17 amino acids. The V end was cut by 5 bases, the J end by 0 bases, with 17 bases between. CDR1 SGHTA and CDR2 FQGTGA come from the germline V gene. CDR3 sequence: CASSPTTQRVAKNIQYF. The DNA for the CDR3 is TGTGCCAGCAGCCCCACGACCCAGCGAGTAGCCAAAAACATTCAGTACTTC.